Listed below are T cell receptor beta chains from one sample, sequenced in a study of Graves' ophthalmopathy and Graves' hyperthyroidism. TCRdb re-called the multiplex PCR reads with MiXCR, one entry per CDR3 protein. The data contain 600,000 to 700,000 distinct CDR3 sequences, roughly 41% of them singletons. The sample consisted of peripheral blood. These receptors were collected from an adult man with Graves' ophthalmopathy. Each CDR3 is given without its conserved first and last residue. Each record gives: V gene, J gene, CDR3 protein.

TRBV2	TRBJ1-6	ASSEWGGGNSPLH
TRBV10-3	TRBJ1-1	AISYGEATEAF
TRBV9	TRBJ1-4	ASSASGGGADEKLF
TRBV9	TRBJ1-6	ASSVGSGNSYNSPLH
TRBV4-1	TRBJ2-7	ASSQDMRVTYEQY
TRBV25-1	TRBJ2-7	ASSESSWMGEQY
TRBV5-8	TRBJ1-4	ASSPGGQGEKLF
TRBV10-3	TRBJ1-2	AISLNGPRGYT
TRBV19	TRBJ2-7	ASSRGRLSYEQY
TRBV6-1	TRBJ2-7	ASSESLYLGTYEQY
TRBV6-6	TRBJ2-7	ASSYAGQGTYEQY
TRBV9	TRBJ1-3	ASSPRGDSGNTIY
TRBV10-2	TRBJ1-1	ASSGTGEGRAF
TRBV20-1	TRBJ2-7	SARPVSTYEQY
TRBV4-2	.	ASSGRSNEQF
TRBV20-1	TRBJ1-4	SARHPRGLTNEKLF
TRBV4-1	TRBJ2-5	ASSLRGRGETQY
TRBV19	TRBJ2-5	ATREGQGGKETQY
TRBV29-1	TRBJ2-3	SVGRDFTDTQY
TRBV5-8	TRBJ2-5	ASSLVGSKWSETQY
TRBV6-5	TRBJ1-1	ASSYLGENTEAF
TRBV29-1	TRBJ1-1	SVDFRASGTEAF
TRBV29-1	TRBJ2-7	SVASPGEHEQY
TRBV20-1	TRBJ1-5	SAPRSGTGDQPQH
TRBV5-5	TRBJ1-3	ASSLNPGQYSGNTIY
TRBV11-2	TRBJ2-7	ASSLEGQGGRAYEQY
TRBV3-1	TRBJ1-2	ASSHSHGYT
TRBV12-3/TRBV12-4	TRBJ1-5	ASSLLGAGQPQH
TRBV29-1	TRBJ2-3	SVKGVASDTQY
TRBV3-1	TRBJ2-7	ASSQEGRTWEQY
TRBV5-1	TRBJ2-5	ASSRGSGYQETQY
TRBV12-3/TRBV12-4	TRBJ1-4	ASSLDRGVEKLF
TRBV7-9	TRBJ2-7	ASSGITPGNEQY